This T cell receptor beta chain was recovered during a study of blood T cell repertoires in COVID-19. V was shortened by 0 bases and J by 1 base, with 4 bases between the two germline ends. The CDR3 contains 13 residues. The germline CDR1 and CDR2 sequences are SGHRS and YFSETQ. Per the original data handling: Scientists estimated how many nucleated cells there were by amplifying reference gene primers. Generated by immunoSEQ multiplex PCR, the TCRdb table keeps only in-frame clones and is missing some. The DNA was the basis for D and trimming; V, J and clone size are from that table. The table includes roughly 100,000 clones, approximately 80% detected once. As concerns this clone: This specimen includes other DNA sequences encoding the same CDR3.

The V call is TRBV5-1, the J call TRBJ1-1, with no clear D. Material: peripheral blood. The sequence was collected from a man between 60 and 75 years old with acute or convalescent COVID-19. CDR3 in DNA: TGCGCCAGCAGCTTGGGAGGGAACACTGAAGCTTTCTTT. Translation gives CASSLGGNTEAFF.